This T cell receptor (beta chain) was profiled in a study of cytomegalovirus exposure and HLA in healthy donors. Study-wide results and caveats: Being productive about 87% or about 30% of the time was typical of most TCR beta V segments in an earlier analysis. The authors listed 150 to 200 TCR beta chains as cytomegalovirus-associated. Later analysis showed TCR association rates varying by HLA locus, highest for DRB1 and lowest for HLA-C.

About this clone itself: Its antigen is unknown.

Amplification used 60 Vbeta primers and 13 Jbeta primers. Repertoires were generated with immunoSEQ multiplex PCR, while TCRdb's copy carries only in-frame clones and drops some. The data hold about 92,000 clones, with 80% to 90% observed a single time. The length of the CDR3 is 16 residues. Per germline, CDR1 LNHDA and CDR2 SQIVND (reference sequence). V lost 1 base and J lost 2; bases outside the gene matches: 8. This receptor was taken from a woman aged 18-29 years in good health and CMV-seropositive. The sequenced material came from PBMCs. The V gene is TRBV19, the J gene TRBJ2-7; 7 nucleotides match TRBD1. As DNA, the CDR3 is TGTGCCAGTAGTATAGGTTCAGGGACAGTTACCTACGAGCAGTACTTC. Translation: CASSIGSGTVTYEQYF.